This T cell receptor (beta chain) was recorded in a study of CD8+ T cells in alopecia areata. The wider study: People stayed on tofacitinib for 6 to 18 months, then stopped the drug for 6 months.

Turning to this clone: Its antigen is not known.

As the sequencing template, cDNA was produced by extracting RNA and reverse transcribing it. Produced via immunoSEQ multiplex PCR; TCRdb's table is partial and in-frame only. The profile covers roughly 250,000 clones, with less than 80% appearing a single time and approximately 1.2% taken by the ten largest. Study-level findings and limits: It was lesional scalp, especially alopecia totalis/universalis, that showed higher clonality than normal scalp.

V was shortened by 0 bases and J by 1 base, with 10 bases between the two germline ends. This CDR3 contains 16 residues. Germline-derived CDR1 and CDR2 are SGHTA and FQGNSA. Specimen: CD4+ T cells sorted from blood, collected at week 0. The chain has TRBV7-2 and TRBJ1-5; no definite D call. This clonotype was obtained from a human donor with alopecia areata. The CDR3 here is CASSLARGLSNQPQHF. The CDR3, as DNA: TGTGCCAGCAGCTTAGCGCGCGGTCTAAGCAATCAGCCCCAGCATTTT.